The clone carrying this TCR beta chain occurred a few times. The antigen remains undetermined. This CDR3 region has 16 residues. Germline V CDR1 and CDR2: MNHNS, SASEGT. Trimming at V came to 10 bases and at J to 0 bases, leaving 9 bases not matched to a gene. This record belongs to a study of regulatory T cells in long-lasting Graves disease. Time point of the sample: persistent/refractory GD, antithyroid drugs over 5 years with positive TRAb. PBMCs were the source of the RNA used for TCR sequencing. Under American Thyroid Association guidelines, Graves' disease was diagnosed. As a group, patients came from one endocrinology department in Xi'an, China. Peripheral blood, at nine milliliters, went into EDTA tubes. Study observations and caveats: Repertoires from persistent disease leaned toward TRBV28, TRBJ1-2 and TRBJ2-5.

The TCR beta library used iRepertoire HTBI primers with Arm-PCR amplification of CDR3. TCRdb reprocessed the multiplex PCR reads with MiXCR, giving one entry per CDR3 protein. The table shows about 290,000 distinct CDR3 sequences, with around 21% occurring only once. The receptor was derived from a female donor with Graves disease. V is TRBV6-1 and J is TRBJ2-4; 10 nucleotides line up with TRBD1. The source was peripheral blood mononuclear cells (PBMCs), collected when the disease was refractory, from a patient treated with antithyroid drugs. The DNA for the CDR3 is TGTGCCACTCAGGACAGGGGGGCTCTAGCCAAAAACATTCAGTACTTC. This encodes CATQDRGALAKNIQYF.